The rows below give T cell receptor beta chains drawn from one sample of a study of PD-L1 blockade in urothelial cancer. TCRdb keeps only in-frame clones here, not all; method: immunoSEQ multiplex PCR. This table has 60,000 or so clones, about 85% appearing once. The specimen was PBMCs, collected around atezolizumab (anti-PD-L1) treatment. The receptors here all came from a man aged 65-85 years with urothelial cancer. Each CDR3 is given with its conserved first and last residue. Each record gives: D gene, J gene, V gene, clone size, CDR3 DNA, CDR3 protein. D genes are given only for firm matches. Clone size is given for some rows only: seen once, a few or many times, or a class if the clone is expanded.

TRBD2,TRBJ2-2,TRBV7-2,.,TGTGCCAGCAGCTTAGTGGCGGGAGCGAACACCGGGGAGCTGTTTTTT,CASSLVAGANTGELFF
TRBD1,TRBJ2-7,TRBV28,.,TGTGCCAGCAGGGGACAGGGGGCTTCCTACGAGCAGTACTTC,CASRGQGASYEQYF
TRBD2,TRBJ2-5,TRBV5-4,once,TGTGCCAGCAGCTCCTCCCCGGGAGGGGGGGAGACCCAGTACTTC,CASSSSPGGGETQYF
TRBD2,TRBJ2-7,TRBV2,.,TGTGCCAGCAGGGGGGTAGCGGGAGATGTCTACGAGCAGTACTTC,CASRGVAGDVYEQYF
TRBD2,TRBJ2-3,TRBV19,.,TGTGCCAGTAGTCTCACCGGGAGGCTGAGATACGCGTATTTT,CASSLTGRLRYAYF
TRBD1,TRBJ2-7,TRBV5-6,.,TGTGCCAGCAGCATCAGACAGGGGCCGTACGAGCAGTACTTC,CASSIRQGPYEQYF
.,TRBJ2-1,TRBV7-9,.,TGTGCCAGCAGCACCGGGTCCCACAATGAGCAGTTCTTC,CASSTGSHNEQFF
.,TRBJ1-5,TRBV4-1,.,TGCGCCAGCAGCCATAGTTTGGGGCAAAGGAGCAATCAGCCCCAGCATTTT,CASSHSLGQRSNQPQHF
TRBD1,TRBJ2-1,TRBV7-3,.,TGTGCCAGCAGCCCTCCGGGACAGGGGGCAAATGAGCAGTTCTTC,CASSPPGQGANEQFF
.,TRBJ2-1,TRBV15,once,TGTGCCACCAGCAGAGGACTTGAGCAGTTCTTC,CATSRGLEQFF
.,TRBJ1-3,TRBV30,.,TGTGCCTGGAGTAAGACAGGAACTGGAAACACCATATATTTT,CAWSKTGTGNTIYF
.,TRBJ1-4,TRBV29-1,once,TGCAGCGTTCCGGGAGATCTTAATGAAAAACTGTTTTTT,CSVPGDLNEKLFF
TRBD1,TRBJ2-5,TRBV7-6,.,TGTGCCAGCAGCTTATCCCCGGGACAGGGGAAAGAGACCCAGTACTTC,CASSLSPGQGKETQYF
.,TRBJ2-5,TRBV15,.,TGTGCCACCAGCAGAGACCGCGGACTACAAGAGACCCAGTACTTC,CATSRDRGLQETQYF
TRBD1,TRBJ2-1,TRBV6-4,few,TGTGCCAGCAGTGACTCGGACAGGGGTGAGCAGTTCTTC,CASSDSDRGEQFF
TRBD2,TRBJ2-2,TRBV7-3,.,TGTGCCAGCAGCAGTAGCGGGAGCGGGACCGGGGAGCTGTTTTTT,CASSSSGSGTGELFF
TRBD1,TRBJ1-1,TRBV4-2,.,TGTGCCAGCAGCCAAGGGGCAGGGGGAGTGAGCACTGAAGCTTTCTTT,CASSQGAGGVSTEAFF
.,TRBJ2-7,TRBV7-8,.,TGTGCCAGCAGCTTAGCCGGGGGAGGCTACGAGCAGTACTTC,CASSLAGGGYEQYF
.,TRBJ2-2,TRBV7-9,few,TGTGCCAGCAGCCTTAACACCGGGGAGCTGTTTTTT,CASSLNTGELFF
TRBD2,TRBJ2-5,TRBV19,.,TGTGCCACCGTTAGCGGGACGGGCCCCGAGACCCAGTACTTC,CATVSGTGPETQYF
TRBD2,TRBJ2-1,TRBV7-2,.,TGTGCCAGCAGCTTAGTGGCGGGAGGGCCGAATGAGCAGTTCTTC,CASSLVAGGPNEQFF
.,TRBJ1-1,TRBV9,few,TGTGCCAGCAGCTACCGACAGAAGGGTGAAGCTTTCTTT,CASSYRQKGEAFF
TRBD2,TRBJ2-7,TRBV19,.,TGTGCCAGTAGTATGGGACTAGCGGGAGGCTACGAGCAGTACTTC,CASSMGLAGGYEQYF
TRBD1,TRBJ1-2,TRBV29-1,few,TGCAGCGCCTCCCGTACAGGGGGCGGTTATGGCTACACCTTC,CSASRTGGGYGYTF
TRBD1,TRBJ1-5,TRBV4-1,.,TGCGCCAGCAGCCAAGACGGGACAGGGGGCTTTCAGCCCCAGCATTTT,CASSQDGTGGFQPQHF
.,TRBJ2-1,TRBV11-2,.,TGTGCCAGCAGCCGGGACTACAATGAGCAGTTCTTC,CASSRDYNEQFF
TRBD2,TRBJ2-6,TRBV7-9,.,TGTGCCAGCAGCTCCGGGAGGTCGGTAATCGCCAACGTCCTGACTTTC,CASSSGRSVIANVLTF
.,TRBJ2-2,TRBV7-6,.,TGTGCCAGCAGCCCTGCGAACACCGGGGAGCTGTTTTTT,CASSPANTGELFF
TRBD1,TRBJ1-1,TRBV7-3,.,TGTGCCAGCAGCACCGGGACAGGAAACACTGAAGCTTTCTTT,CASSTGTGNTEAFF
TRBD2,TRBJ2-1,TRBV28,.,TGTGCCAGCAGGGAAGGACTAGCGGGTACCTACAATGAGCAGTTCTTC,CASREGLAGTYNEQFF
.,TRBJ1-1,TRBV5-1,.,TGCGCCAGCAGAGCCGACGGGGGCACTGAAGCTTTCTTT,CASRADGGTEAFF
TRBD2,TRBJ2-7,TRBV4-1,.,TGCGCCAGCAGCCAAGATTCCGCGGGCGCGGGAGGATCCTACGAGCAGTACTTC,CASSQDSAGAGGSYEQYF
TRBD1,TRBJ1-5,TRBV19,.,TGTGCCAGTAGTATGACCAGGGGGAACCAGCCCCAGCATTTT,CASSMTRGNQPQHF
TRBD2,TRBJ2-7,TRBV5-1,.,TGCGCCAGCAGCTTGGGTCTAGCGGGAGCCAAAGGAGGCCACGAGCAGTACTTC,CASSLGLAGAKGGHEQYF
TRBD2,TRBJ2-2,TRBV18,once,TGTGCCAGCTCACCACGGCTACTAGCGGGACCAACCGGGGAGCTGTTTTTT,CASSPRLLAGPTGELFF
TRBD1,TRBJ2-1,TRBV5-8,.,TGTGCCAGCAGCTTACCCGGGACAGGGGGATACGAGCAGTTCTTC,CASSLPGTGGYEQFF
.,TRBJ2-7,TRBV18,few,TGTGCCAGCTCACCACCCGCCGGGTACGAGCAGTACTTC,CASSPPAGYEQYF
TRBD2,TRBJ2-1,TRBV4-1,.,TGCGCCAGCAGCCATTCCGGGACTAGCGGGAGGGCCGTGGTAAATGAGCAGTTCTTC,CASSHSGTSGRAVVNEQFF
.,TRBJ1-3,TRBV30,few,TGTGCCTGGACCCTGACAAGGTGGCAAGACACCATATATTTT,CAWTLTRWQDTIYF
.,TRBJ1-1,TRBV5-1,.,TGCGCCAGCAGCTTGGCCTTCGCTCCCCTAGGCACTGAAGCTTTCTTT,CASSLAFAPLGTEAFF
TRBD1,TRBJ1-5,TRBV6-1,.,TGTGCCAGCAGTGATGGACAGGGTGGTAATCAGCCCCAGCATTTT,CASSDGQGGNQPQHF
.,TRBJ2-7,TRBV9,.,TGTGCCAGCAGCGTAGGGACAGAGAGCTCCTACGAGCAGTACTTC,CASSVGTESSYEQYF
TRBD1,TRBJ2-7,TRBV6-5,.,TGTGCCAGCAGTTACTCGACAGGGACCTACGAGCAGTACTTC,CASSYSTGTYEQYF
.,TRBJ2-5,TRBV20-1,.,TGCAGTGCTCCGGGGGAGACCCAGTACTTC,CSAPGETQYF
TRBD2,TRBJ2-1,TRBV7-3,.,TGTGCCAGCAGCCCGGGACTAGCGGGATACAATGAGCAGTTCTTC,CASSPGLAGYNEQFF
.,TRBJ2-3,TRBV5-4,.,TGTGCCAGCAGCTTGTTGGGAGGCACAGATACGCAGTATTTT,CASSLLGGTDTQYF
.,TRBJ2-1,TRBV5-1,.,TGCGCCAGCAGCCTCCCGCGGAGGGTTAGAGATGAGCAGTTCTTC,CASSLPRRVRDEQFF
TRBD1,TRBJ1-1,TRBV7-9,.,TGTGCCAGCAGCTTCCCGACAGGGCGGGGCACTGAAGCTTTCTTT,CASSFPTGRGTEAFF
TRBD1,TRBJ2-1,TRBV11-3,once,TGTGCCAGCAGCTCGGCCTCCGGGACAGGGGCCAATGAGCAGTTCTTC,CASSSASGTGANEQFF
.,TRBJ1-2,TRBV6-6,.,TGTGCCAGCAACCCCGGCAGGGGCTATGGCTACACCTTC,CASNPGRGYGYTF
.,TRBJ2-7,TRBV7-9,.,TGTGCCAGCAGCTCCGCCCCCCCAGGGGACCTCTACGAGCAGTACTTC,CASSSAPPGDLYEQYF
TRBD2,TRBJ2-7,TRBV7-3,.,TGTGCCAGCAGCTCACGACTAGCGGGAGTCCACGAGCAGTACTTC,CASSSRLAGVHEQYF
TRBD1,TRBJ1-2,TRBV18,.,TGTGCCAGCTCACCAAGGGGACAGGGCACTAACTATGGCTACACCTTC,CASSPRGQGTNYGYTF